This T cell receptor (beta chain) was sequenced during a study of blood T cell repertoires in COVID-19. Germline V gene sequence: CDR1 SNHLY, CDR2 FYNNEI. This CDR3 has 14 residues. V lost 3 bases to trimming and J lost 6 bases, with 15 bases between them. Measured with immunoSEQ multiplex PCR; TCRdb has only the in-frame clones, and not every one. The data hold approximately 140,000 clones, with about 91% observed a single time. The chain combines TRBV2 with TRBJ2-7; tentative D call: TRBD2 (5 bases). The sequence came from a human donor in a cohort sampled during active COVID-19. The specimen was peripheral blood. CDR3 in amino acids: CASSESWIRGEQYF. The DNA for the CDR3 is TGTGCCAGCAGTGAGTCCTGGATTCGGGGCGAGCAGTACTTC.